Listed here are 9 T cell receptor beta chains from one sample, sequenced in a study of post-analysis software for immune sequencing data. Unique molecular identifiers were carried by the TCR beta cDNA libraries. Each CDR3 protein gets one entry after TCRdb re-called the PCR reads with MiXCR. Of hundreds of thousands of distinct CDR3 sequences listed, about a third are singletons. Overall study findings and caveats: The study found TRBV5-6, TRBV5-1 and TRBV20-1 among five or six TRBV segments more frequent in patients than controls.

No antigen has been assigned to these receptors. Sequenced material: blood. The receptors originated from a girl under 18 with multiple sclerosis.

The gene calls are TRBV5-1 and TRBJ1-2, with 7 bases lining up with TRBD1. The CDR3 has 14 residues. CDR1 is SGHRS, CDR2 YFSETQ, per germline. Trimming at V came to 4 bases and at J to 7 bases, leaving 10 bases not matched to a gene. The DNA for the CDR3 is TGCGCCAGCAGCCCGGGAGGGGGCCAGGGTGGCTACACCTTC. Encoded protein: CASSPGGGQGGYTF.

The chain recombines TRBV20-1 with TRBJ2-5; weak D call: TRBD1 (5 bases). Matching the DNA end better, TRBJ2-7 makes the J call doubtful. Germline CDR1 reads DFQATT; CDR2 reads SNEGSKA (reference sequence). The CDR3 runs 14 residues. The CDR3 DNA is TGCAGTGCTAGGGGCCCGACAGCTAACTACGAGCAGTACTTC. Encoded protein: CSARGPTANYEQYF.

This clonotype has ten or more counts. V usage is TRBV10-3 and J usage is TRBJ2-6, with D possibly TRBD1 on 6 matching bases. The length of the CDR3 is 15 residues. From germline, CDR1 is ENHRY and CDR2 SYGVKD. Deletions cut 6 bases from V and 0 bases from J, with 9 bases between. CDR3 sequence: CAIRGGDSGANVLTF. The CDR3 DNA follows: TGTGCCATCAGAGGGGGAGACTCTGGGGCCAACGTCCTGACTTTC.

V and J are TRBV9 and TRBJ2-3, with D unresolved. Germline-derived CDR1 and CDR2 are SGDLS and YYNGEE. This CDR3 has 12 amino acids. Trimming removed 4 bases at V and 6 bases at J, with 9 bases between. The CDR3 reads CASSYSEDTQYF. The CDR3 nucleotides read TGTGCCAGCAGCTATTCGGAGGATACGCAGTATTTT.

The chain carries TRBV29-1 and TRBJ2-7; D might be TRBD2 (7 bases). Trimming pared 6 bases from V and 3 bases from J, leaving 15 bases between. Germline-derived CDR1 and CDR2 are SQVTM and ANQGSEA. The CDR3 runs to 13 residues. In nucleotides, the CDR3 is TGCAGCGTCATCGCGGGGGCATTCTACGAGCAGTACTTC. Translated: CSVIAGAFYEQYF.

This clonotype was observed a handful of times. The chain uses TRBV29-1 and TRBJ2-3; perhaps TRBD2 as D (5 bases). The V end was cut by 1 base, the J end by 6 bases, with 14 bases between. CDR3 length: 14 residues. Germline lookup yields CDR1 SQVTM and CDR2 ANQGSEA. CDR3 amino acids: CSVEGSDSGDTQYF. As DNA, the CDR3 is TGCAGCGTTGAAGGGTCGGACTCTGGCGATACGCAGTATTTT.

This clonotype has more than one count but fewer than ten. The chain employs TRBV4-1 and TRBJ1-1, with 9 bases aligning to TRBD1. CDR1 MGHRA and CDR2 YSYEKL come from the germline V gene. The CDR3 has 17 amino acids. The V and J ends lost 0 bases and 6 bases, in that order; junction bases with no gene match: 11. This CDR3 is CASSQDGTGGASAEAFF. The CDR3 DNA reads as TGCGCCAGCAGCCAAGATGGAACAGGGGGCGCCTCGGCTGAAGCTTTCTTT.

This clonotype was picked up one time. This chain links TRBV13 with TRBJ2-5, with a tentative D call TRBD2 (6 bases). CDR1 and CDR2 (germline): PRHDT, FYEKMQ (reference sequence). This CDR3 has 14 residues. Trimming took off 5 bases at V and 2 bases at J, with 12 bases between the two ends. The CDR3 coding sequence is TGTGCCAGCAGCCCGCGGGGCCAACAAGAGACCCAGTACTTC. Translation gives CASSPRGQQETQYF.

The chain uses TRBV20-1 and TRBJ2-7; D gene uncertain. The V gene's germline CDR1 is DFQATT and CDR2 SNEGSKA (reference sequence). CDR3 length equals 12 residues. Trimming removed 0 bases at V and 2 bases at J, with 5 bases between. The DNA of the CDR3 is TGCAGTGCTAGAGATGAACCCTACGAGCAGTACTTC. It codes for CSARDEPYEQYF.